This T cell receptor beta chain was sequenced during a study of HIV-infected patients and healthy controls. Study conclusions and caveats: CDR3 sharing between individuals was lower in HIV-infected patients than in healthy controls. Healthy controls carried many MAIT alpha-chain CDR3s, while HIV+ repertoires had few. In HIV-infected patients, the apparent post-therapy Gini index recovery did not replicate in size-matched data.

Comment on this clonotype: Its matching antigen is unknown.

No cell fractionation was done, so the repertoire covers all unsorted peripheral blood T cells. About 480 ng RNA was reverse transcribed with alpha and beta constant-region primers. Alpha and beta chain libraries were made separately by chain-specific third strand synthesis with multiplexing indices. A 5' RACE adapter with a random hexamer and the SP2 primer site was joined to cDNA. Via MiXCR, TCRdb re-called the 5' RACE reads, giving one row per CDR3 protein. Of approximately 14,000 distinct CDR3 sequences detected, 9% to 10% appear once; the ten largest clones hold approximately 6.6%. The sample was blood. The source of this sequence is an adult in good health.

The CDR3 region is CASSPGGTGGNTIYF. In DNA, the CDR3 is TGTGCCAGTAGTCCCGGTGGGACAGGGGGAAACACCATATATTTT. V gene TRBV19 combines with J gene TRBJ1-3; 9 nucleotides line up with TRBD1. The germline gives CDR1 LNHDA, CDR2 SQIVND (reference sequence). V was clipped by 5 bases and J by 4 bases; unmatched bases: 6. There are 15 residues in the CDR3.